This record covers a single TCR beta chain. Trimming took off 1 base at V and 1 base at J, with 10 bases between the two ends. Germline-derived CDR1 and CDR2 are SGHTA and FQGTGA. This CDR3 is 15 amino acids long. All enrollees were about 18 to 100 years old and from about 24 US areas. The protocol was immunoSEQ multiplex PCR, while the TCRdb copy is restricted to in-frame clones and leaves out a portion. The sample has 200,000 to 250,000 clones, about 80% seen once; the top ten hold approximately 1.2%. This entry comes from a study of blood T cell repertoires in COVID-19. For the study at large: Sites across the United States, Italy and Spain contributed samples from acute and convalescent COVID-19. T cells, B-cell-depleted T cells, or PBMCs supplied cDNA or gDNA.

The specimen sequenced was PBMCs or T cells enriched from blood (not recorded which). The clonotype comes from a woman in her 40s with acute COVID-19. The genes are TRBV7-3 and TRBJ1-1; D possibly corresponds to TRBD1 (5 bases). DNA for the CDR3: TGTGCCAGCAGCTTAATAGCAGGGAAGAACACTGAAGCTTTCTTT. This encodes CASSLIAGKNTEAFF.